Following are 13 T cell receptor beta chains from one sample sequenced in a study of CD8+CD57+ T cells in acquired aplastic anemia. It was patients with CD8+CD57+ cell expansion by flow cytometry who were chosen for sequencing. For CDR3 and TCR beta VDJ profiling, genomic DNA was the template used. TCRdb independently ran MiXCR on the reads; one entry per CDR3 protein. The table includes approximately 260,000 distinct CDR3 sequences, approximately 86% detected once. Sequenced input: sorted CD4+, CD8+, or CD8+CD57+ T cells (not recorded which) from PBMCs. Receptors were obtained from a human donor with aplastic anemia.

On this clonotype: One end of the junction is discordant with germline, which a read error may explain. This chain joins TRBV9 and TRBJ2-3; a possible D gene is TRBD2 (6 bases). This CDR3 spans 14 amino acids. Germline CDR1 is SGDLS and CDR2 is YYNGEE. CDR3 in amino acids: CASSVGGGQGTKNF. The CDR3 coding sequence is TGTGCCAGCAGCGTAGGGGGAGGTCAGGGTACGAAGAATTTT. The entire variable domain, with the rest obtained from reference TRBV9 and TRBJ2-3, is as follows: DSGVTQTPKHLITATGQRVTLRCSPRSGDLSVYWYQQSLDQGLQFLIQYYNGEERAKGNILERFSAQQFPDLHSELNLSSLELGDSALYFCASSVGGGQGTKNFGPGTRLTVL.

This clonotype was observed a few times. The genes are TRBV19 and TRBJ1-5, with a tentative D call TRBD1 (6 bases). Trimming cost V 4 bases and J 1 base, with 8 bases left between them. In germline, CDR1 is LNHDA, CDR2 SQIVND (reference sequence). The CDR3 extends over 14 amino acids. The CDR3 loop is CASSTRGSNQPQHF. Here the CDR3 DNA reads TGTGCCAGTAGTACAAGGGGGAGCAATCAGCCCCAGCATTTT.

In this sample, this clonotype turned up a few times. The chain employs TRBV5-6 and TRBJ1-2; D is perhaps TRBD1 (6 bases). The V gene's germline CDR1 is SGHDT and CDR2 YYEEEE. The V end was cut by 0 bases, the J end by 3 bases, with 18 bases between. The CDR3 has 17 amino acids. CDR3 region: CASSLERDGGLDYGYTF. In DNA, the CDR3 is TGTGCCAGCAGCTTGGAGAGGGACGGGGGCTTGGACTATGGCTACACCTTC.

This chain links TRBV7-9 with TRBJ2-1; tentatively, D is TRBD2 (6 bases). The CDR3 is 16 residues long. Germline loops: CDR1 SEHNR, CDR2 FQNEAQ (reference sequence). V lost 4 bases and J 12 bases, leaving 25 bases between the germline ends. CDR3 sequence reads: CASSCQVAAGLQWQFF. CDR3 DNA sequence: TGTGCCAGCAGCTGTCAAGTAGCGGCGGGCCTACAATGGCAGTTCTTC.

Worth noting for this clonotype: The conserved final phenylalanine or tryptophan is absent from the CDR3, which likely points to a read error. V usage is TRBV7-3 and J usage is TRBJ1-2, with 8 bases identical to TRBD1. V gave up 4 bases and J gave up 8 bases; unmatched junction bases: 3. Germline values: CDR1 SGHTA, CDR2 FQGTGA. This CDR3 is 12 amino acids long. CDR3 coding DNA: TGTGCCAGCAGCTCACGGGACAGGGGCTACACCCTC. Encoded protein: CASSSRDRGYTL.

Turning to this clonotype: The junction does not match germline at one end; this may be a read error. The CDR3: CASSLVANSTQYF. CDR3 DNA sequence: TGCGCCAGCAGTTTGGTAGCGAACAGCACCCAGTACTTC. The chain recombines TRBV5-1 with TRBJ2-5, with D possibly being TRBD2 (5 bases). Germline CDR1 reads SGHRS; CDR2 reads YFSETQ. The CDR3 is 13 amino acids.

The CDR3 DNA sequence: TGTGCCAGCAGCTTCGAGGGACACACAGATACGCAGTATTTT. This encodes CASSFEGHTDTQYF. V usage is TRBV11-2 and J usage is TRBJ2-3, with D possibly being TRBD1 (6 bases). The CDR3 loop spans 14 amino acids. V lost 3 bases, J lost 2 bases, and 9 bases lay in between. Germline V CDR1 and CDR2: SGHAT, FQNNGV. Supplemented by reference TRBV11-2 and TRBJ2-3, the full variable domain reads EAGVAQSPRYKIIEKRQSVAFWCNPISGHATLYWYQQILGQGPKLLIQFQNNGVVDDSQLPKDRFSAERLKGVDSTLKIQPAKLEDSAVYLCASSFEGHTDTQYFGPGTRLTVL.

In the case of this clonotype: One end of the junction varies from germline; a read error may be responsible. This chain links TRBV7-8 with TRBJ2-3; D is tentatively TRBD1 or TRBD2 (5 bases each). Germline-derived CDR1 and CDR2 are SGHVS and FQNEAQ. The CDR3 consists of 14 residues. This CDR3 is CASSFHPDGAAPSF. In DNA, the CDR3 is TGTGCCAGCAGCTTTCATCCAGACGGGGCAGCCCCGTCCTTT.

V gene TRBV19 combines with J gene TRBJ2-7; 8 positions match TRBD1. The CDR3 length is 17 residues. After removal of 4 bases from V and 2 bases from J, the junction contained 13 bases not matched to a gene. Germline values: CDR1 LNHDA, CDR2 SQIVND (reference sequence). The CDR3 spells CASSKGIDRGFAYEQYF. CDR3 nucleotide sequence: TGTGCCAGTAGTAAAGGGATAGACAGGGGATTTGCCTACGAGCAGTACTTC.

As for this clonotype: Since the CDR3 does not end with the conserved phenylalanine or tryptophan, this likely comes from a read error. The DNA is left out, because the CDR3 cannot be placed on it with certainty; the CDR3 is given as TCRdb lists it. This chain uses TRBV7-6 with TRBJ1-1. Per the germline V gene, CDR1 is SGHVS and CDR2 is FNYEAQ. Both ends counted, the CDR3 spans 13 residues. This CDR3 reads CASTLMRVPAGAN.

As regards this clonotype: Because it lacks the conserved phenylalanine or tryptophan at the end, this CDR3 is likely a read error. The limits of the CDR3 on the DNA are not certain, so only TCRdb's listed CDR3 is given. The J gene is TRBJ2-3, the V gene TRBV7-2; TRBD1 is the table's D call, not checked against the DNA. Germline CDR1 SGHTA, CDR2 FQGNSA. 13 amino acids form the CDR3, both terminal residues included. CDR3: CASSLTGSADYDY.

On this clonotype itself: This CDR3 is missing its conserved last phenylalanine or tryptophan, likely due to a read error. No DNA is shown, since the ends of the CDR3 on it are uncertain; the CDR3 is the one TCRdb lists. CDR3 protein: CASGGAGNYGAN. This chain links TRBV7-9 with TRBJ2-4; the D call TRBD2 from the table was never checked on the DNA. Germline values: CDR1 SEHNR, CDR2 FQNEAQ (reference sequence). The CDR3 length equals 12 residues, ends included.

V and J are TRBV25-1 and TRBJ2-7, with D tentatively TRBD2 (6 bases). V lost 6 bases and J lost 7, with 25 bases in between. Germline V gene sequence: CDR1 MGHDK, CDR2 SYGVNS. The CDR3 totals 16 residues. The DNA for the CDR3 is TGTGCCAGCAGGACCCCAAGGCGGGACCCCTACAATGAGCAGTACGTC. It encodes CASRTPRRDPYNEQYV.